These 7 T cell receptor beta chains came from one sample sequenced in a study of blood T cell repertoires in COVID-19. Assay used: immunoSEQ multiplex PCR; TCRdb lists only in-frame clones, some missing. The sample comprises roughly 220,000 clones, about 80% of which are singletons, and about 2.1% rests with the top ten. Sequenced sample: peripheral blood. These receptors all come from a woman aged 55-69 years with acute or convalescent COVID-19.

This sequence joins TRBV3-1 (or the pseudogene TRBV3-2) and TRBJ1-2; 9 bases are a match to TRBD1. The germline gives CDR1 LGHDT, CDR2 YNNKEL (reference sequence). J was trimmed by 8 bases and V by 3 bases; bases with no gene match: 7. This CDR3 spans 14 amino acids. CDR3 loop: CASSHTGTGHGYTF. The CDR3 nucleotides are TGTGCCAGCAGCCACACCGGGACAGGGCACGGCTACACCTTC.

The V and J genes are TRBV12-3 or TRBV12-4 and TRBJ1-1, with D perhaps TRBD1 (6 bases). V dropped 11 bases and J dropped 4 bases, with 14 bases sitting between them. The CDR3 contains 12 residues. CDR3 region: CASQGQGTEAFF. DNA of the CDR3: TGTGCCTCCCAGGGGCAGGGCACTGAAGCTTTCTTT.

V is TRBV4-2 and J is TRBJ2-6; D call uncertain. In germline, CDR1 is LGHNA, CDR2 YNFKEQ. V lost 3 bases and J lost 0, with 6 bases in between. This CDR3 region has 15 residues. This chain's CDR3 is CASSQTGSGANVLTF. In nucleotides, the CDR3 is TGTGCCAGCAGCCAGACTGGCTCTGGGGCCAACGTCCTGACTTTC.

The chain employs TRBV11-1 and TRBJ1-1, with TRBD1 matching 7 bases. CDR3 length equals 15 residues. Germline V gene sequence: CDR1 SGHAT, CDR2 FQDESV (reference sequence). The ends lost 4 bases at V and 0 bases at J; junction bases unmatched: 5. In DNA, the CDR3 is TGTGCCAGCAGCTCCGGACAGGATATGAACACTGAAGCTTTCTTT. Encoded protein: CASSSGQDMNTEAFF.

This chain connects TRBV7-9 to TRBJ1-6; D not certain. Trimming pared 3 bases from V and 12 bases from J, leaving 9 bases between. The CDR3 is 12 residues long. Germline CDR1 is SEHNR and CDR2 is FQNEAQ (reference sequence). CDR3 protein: CASSFPGGPLHF. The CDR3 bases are TGTGCCAGCAGCTTCCCGGGAGGACCCCTCCACTTT.

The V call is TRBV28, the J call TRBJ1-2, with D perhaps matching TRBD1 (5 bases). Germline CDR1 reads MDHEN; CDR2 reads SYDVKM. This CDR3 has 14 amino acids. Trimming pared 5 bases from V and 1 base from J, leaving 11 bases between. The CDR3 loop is CASSGAASNYGYTF. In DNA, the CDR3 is TGTGCCAGCAGTGGGGCGGCGAGTAACTATGGCTACACCTTC.

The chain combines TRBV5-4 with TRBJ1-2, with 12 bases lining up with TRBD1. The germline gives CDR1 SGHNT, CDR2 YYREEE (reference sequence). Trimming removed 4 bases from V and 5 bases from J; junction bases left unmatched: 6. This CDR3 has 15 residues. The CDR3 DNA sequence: TGTGCCAGCAGCGGCAGGGACAGGGGGCGTTATGGCTACACCTTC. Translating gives CASSGRDRGRYGYTF.